The clone carrying this T cell receptor (beta chain) has ten or more counts. The antigen remains unidentified. As the method for making TCR beta libraries, quantitative 5'-RACE with molecular barcodes was used. TCRdb processed the 5' RACE reads anew with MiXCR; each CDR3 protein has one entry. The sample holds under 300,000 distinct CDR3 sequences; approximately 9% are singletons and the top ten take almost 7%. This specimen comes from a study of CD8 T cells in ankylosing spondylitis. The study's findings and limits: Clones linked to disease, bearing a CD8+ phenotype, were relatively rare in peripheral blood. Matched ankylosing spondylitis synovial fluid reportedly contained a significantly enriched population of disease-linked clones. Within ankylosing spondylitis blood, a TCR beta motif made up of roughly eight highly homologous variants appeared to be characteristic.

The sample consisted of blood, either unsorted or a sorted T cell fraction (not recorded which). This receptor was taken from a male donor with ankylosing spondylitis or in good health (not recorded which).

The chain's CDR3 is CAISESPGPETQYF. The CDR3 DNA reads TGTGCCATCAGTGAGTCCCCGGGGCCAGAGACCCAGTACTTC. This sequence joins TRBV10-3 and TRBJ2-5; the D call may be TRBD1 or TRBD2 (5 bases each). The ends were cut back, 0 bases at V and 4 bases at J, with 9 bases in the middle. In germline, CDR1 is ENHRY, CDR2 SYGVKD. This CDR3 has 14 residues.